Listed here are 14 T cell receptor beta chains from one sample, sequenced in a study of molecular identifiers for immune sequencing clone quantification. From the PCR reads, TCRdb called clonotypes with MiXCR, one entry per CDR3 protein. Among around 300,000 distinct CDR3 sequences listed, under 25% were seen once. Sequencing used naive CD8+ T cells from blood, with Jurkat cell RNA spiked in. Noted subset: FACS-sorted CD8+CD4-CCR7+CD45RA+ naive T cells. The receptors shown here come from a human donor in good health. Some libraries in this study had Jurkat cell RNA spiked in.

The chain recombines TRBV5-4 with TRBJ1-2; 9 bases match TRBD1. V lost 5 bases to trimming and J lost 1 base; unmatched junction nucleotides: 15. This CDR3 region has 18 residues. The germline V gene encodes CDR1 SGHNT and CDR2 YYREEE (reference sequence). CDR3 DNA sequence: TGTGCCAGCAGGGTAATGGGACAGGGCTTCAATGTTAACTATGGCTACACCTTC. Protein: CASRVMGQGFNVNYGYTF. The whole variable domain, filled in from reference TRBV5-4 and TRBJ1-2, reads ETGVTQSPTHLIKTRGQQVTLRCSSQSGHNTVSWYQQALGQGPQFIFQYYREEENGRGNFPPRFSGLQFPNYSSELNVNALELDDSALYLCASRVMGQGFNVNYGYTFGSGTRLTVV.

This chain connects TRBV9 to TRBJ2-1, with D perhaps given as TRBD1 or TRBD2 (5 bases each). V was cut by 0 bases and J by 8 bases, with 12 bases left in between. The CDR3 is made up of 14 amino acids. Germline-derived CDR1 and CDR2 are SGDLS and YYNGEE. The CDR3 reads CASSVGIGTDEQFF. For the CDR3, the DNA is TGTGCCAGCAGCGTAGGAATAGGGACCGATGAGCAGTTCTTC.

As regards this clonotype: A junction boundary mismatches the germline segment, possibly from a read error. The chain links TRBV20-1 to TRBJ1-5; D gene uncertain. Germline V gene sequence: CDR1 DFQATT, CDR2 SNEGSKA (reference sequence). CDR3 length equals 17 residues. CDR3 amino acids: CSARGSEAEPNNQPQHF. CDR3 coding DNA: TGCAGTGCTAGAGGTTCAGAGGCCGAACCTAACAATCAGCCCCAACATTTT.

The chain couples TRBV7-9 to TRBJ1-5; D is uncertain. The CDR3 length is 12 residues. V was shortened by 5 bases and J by 4 bases, with 6 bases between the two germline ends. The germline gives CDR1 SEHNR, CDR2 FQNEAQ (reference sequence). The CDR3 bases are TGTGCCAGCAGCCGTGATAATCAGCCCCAGCATTTT. Protein sequence: CASSRDNQPQHF.

In its sample, this clonotype was seen a few times. The CDR3 reads CSARTRTGTANYGYTF. DNA for the CDR3: TGCAGTGCTAGAACCAGAACCGGGACAGCTAACTATGGCTACACCTTC. This sequence joins TRBV20-1 and TRBJ1-2, with TRBD1 matching 7 bases. V dropped 2 bases and J dropped 0; count of bases not matched to a gene: 9. Germline values: CDR1 DFQATT, CDR2 SNEGSKA (reference sequence). CDR3 length: 16 residues.

This clonotype was counted ten times or more. This sequence joins TRBV23-1 and TRBJ1-5, with unresolved D. TRBV23-1 is recorded as an ORF, its role being uncertain. Trimming shortened V by 4 bases and J by 0 bases, and 10 bases separated the two germline ends. The CDR3 is 15 amino acids. The CDR3 region has the DNA TGCGCCAGCAGTCGTCTGGGATTTAGCAATCAGCCCCAGCATTTT. Amino acids: CASSRLGFSNQPQHF.

This clonotype was seen ten or more times. The rearrangement links TRBV27 to TRBJ1-1; no reliable D call. Trimming removed 4 bases from V and 2 bases from J, with 8 bases in between. Germline V gives CDR1 MNHEY, CDR2 SMNVEV (reference sequence). The CDR3 has 13 amino acids. Here the CDR3 DNA reads TGTGCCAGCAGTTCACCGGGAAACACTGAAGCTTTCTTT. Translation gives CASSSPGNTEAFF.

The V and J genes are TRBV24-1 and TRBJ2-5; possibly TRBD2 for D (6 bases). Looked up from germline, CDR1 is KGHDR and CDR2 is SFDVKD. The CDR3 runs 16 residues. Trimming stripped 3 bases from V and 2 bases from J, with 15 bases between. The CDR3, as DNA: TGTGCCACCAGTGATCCCACCCGGGGGACTCAAGAGACCCAGTACTTC. It specifies CATSDPTRGTQETQYF.

The sample holds a few counts of this clonotype. The chain has TRBV4-3 and TRBJ1-6; 7 bases are a match to TRBD1. V lost 0 bases to trimming and J lost 8 bases; unmatched junction nucleotides: 7. The CDR3 runs to 16 residues. Germline V gene data show CDR1 as LGHNA and CDR2 as YSLEER. Here the CDR3 reads CASSQDSQGGYSPLHF. The CDR3 bases are TGCGCCAGCAGCCAAGATAGTCAAGGGGGCTATTCACCCCTCCACTTT.

This clonotype came up many times. The CDR3 loop is CASSPSGRVGWYF. CDR3 bases: TGTGCCAGCAGCCCGTCCGGACGGGTGGGGTGGTACTTC. This chain joins TRBV6-5 and TRBJ2-7; D call uncertain. Trimming took off 6 bases at V and 12 bases at J, with 21 bases between the two ends. Germline V gene sequence: CDR1 MNHEY, CDR2 SVGAGI. The CDR3 extends over 13 amino acids.

A few counts support this clonotype. The V and J genes are TRBV5-1 and TRBJ2-6; D remains ambiguous. With 7 bases removed from V and 2 bases from J, the gap between germline ends came to 10 bases. CDR3 size: 14 residues. The V gene's germline CDR1 is SGHRS and CDR2 YFSETQ. CDR3 DNA: TGCGCCAGCGGCGAGGTGACTGGGGCCAACGTCCTGACTTTC. Protein sequence: CASGEVTGANVLTF. The complete variable domain, with remaining parts taken from reference TRBV5-1 and TRBJ2-6, reads KAGVTQTPRYLIKTRGQQVTLSCSPISGHRSVSWYQQTPGQGLQFLFEYFSETQRNKGNFPGRFSGRQFSNSRSEMNVSTLELGDSALYLCASGEVTGANVLTFGAGSRLTVL.

The J gene is TRBJ2-7, the V gene TRBV7-8; D might be TRBD1 or TRBD2, each matching 6 bases. From germline, CDR1 is SGHVS and CDR2 FQNEAQ. With 0 bases removed from V and 3 bases from J, the gap between germline ends came to 18 bases. The CDR3 extends over 17 amino acids. In DNA form, the CDR3 reads TGTGCCAGCAGCTTAGCGGGGAAACGGGGGCCCCTCTACGAGCAGTACTTC. As protein: CASSLAGKRGPLYEQYF. The entire variable domain, with the rest obtained from reference TRBV7-8 and TRBJ2-7, is as follows: GAGVSQSPRYKVAKRGQDVALRCDPISGHVSLFWYQQALGQGPEFLTYFQNEAQLDKSGLPSDRFFAERPEGSVSTLKIQRTQQEDSAVYLCASSLAGKRGPLYEQYFGPGTRLTVT.

This clonotype was recorded only once. This may arise from a read error, as a much more abundant clone is one base away. The chain links TRBV28 to TRBJ2-4; D may correspond to TRBD1 or TRBD2 (6 bases each). The V gene's germline CDR1 is MDHEN and CDR2 SYDVKM. This CDR3 is built from 16 residues. The CDR3 spells CASIQSGARAKNTQYF. Written as DNA, the CDR3 is TGTGCCAGCATCCAGTCGGGGGCAAGGGCCAAAAACACTCAGTACTTC. Full variable domain (rest looked up from reference TRBV28 and TRBJ2-4): DVKVTQSSRYLVKRTGEKVFLECVQDMDHENMFWYRQDPGLGLRLIYFSYDVKMKEKGDIPEGYSVSREKKERFSLILESASTNQTSMYLCASIQSGARAKNTQYFGAGTRLSVL.

This clonotype was seen a handful of times. The chain couples TRBV7-2 to TRBJ2-3; 9 nucleotides agree with TRBD2. Looked up from germline, CDR1 is SGHTA and CDR2 is FQGNSA. This CDR3 spans 15 amino acids. Trimming at V came to 1 base and at J to 6 bases, leaving 5 bases not matched to a gene. The CDR3 here is CASSLGGGVLDTQYF. CDR3 sequence (DNA): TGTGCCAGCAGCTTAGGCGGGGGGGTCCTCGATACGCAGTATTTT.